The entry below describes one T cell receptor beta chain. Study processing details: By means of reference gene primer amplification, nucleated cell counts were estimated. Here immunoSEQ multiplex PCR was the method, and the copy in TCRdb shows in-frame clones only, minus some. That table is the source of V, J and clone size, and D and trimming were worked out from the DNA. The table includes over 200,000 clones, 70% to 90% detected once. Trimming removed 0 bases at V and 6 bases at J, with 14 bases between. CDR1 is SGHRS, CDR2 YFSETQ, per germline. The CDR3 contains 15 residues. The data derive from a study of blood T cell repertoires in COVID-19. Study-wide background: Italy, Spain and the United States were the sources of the convalescent and acute COVID-19 samples. T cells, B-cell-depleted T cells, or PBMCs supplied cDNA or gDNA.

Sequencing input: peripheral blood. The chain combines TRBV5-1 with TRBJ2-3; D is unresolved. The receptor's source is a woman aged 18-35 years who had recovered from COVID-19. The CDR3 protein is CASSLGHPDGDTQYF. The CDR3 nucleotides read TGCGCCAGCAGCTTGGGACACCCGGATGGGGATACGCAGTATTTT. The whole variable domain, remainder taken from reference TRBV5-1 and TRBJ2-3, is KAGVTQTPRYLIKTRGQQVTLSCSPISGHRSVSWYQQTPGQGLQFLFEYFSETQRNKGNFPGRFSGRQFSNSRSEMNVSTLELGDSALYLCASSLGHPDGDTQYFGPGTRLTVL.